These 30 T cell receptor beta chains came from one sample sequenced in a study of T-cell memory formation after mild COVID-19. TCRdb ran MiXCR on the 5' RACE reads and lists one entry per CDR3 protein. The sample yields about 310,000 distinct CDR3 sequences, roughly a fifth seen once. The source material was PBMCs or a T cell subset sorted from them (not recorded which). The receptor set was obtained from a young man who had mild COVID-19 (a few samples of this study predate the infection). Cell type and time point are not known.

As for this clonotype: A read error may produce the germline difference seen at one junction end. DNA for the CDR3: TGTGCCAACAGTGATATGACTTCTAGCTCCTACGAGCAGTACTTC. Residues: CANSDMTSSSYEQYF. The genes are TRBV10-3 and TRBJ2-7; unclear D gene. The CDR3 runs 15 residues. Germline V gives CDR1 ENHRY, CDR2 SYGVKD.

This clonotype was observed at least ten times. The rearrangement uses TRBV12-3 or TRBV12-4 and TRBJ1-5; TRBD1 might be the D (5 bases). This CDR3 is built from 12 residues. The V end was cut by 5 bases, the J end by 11 bases, with 13 bases between. As DNA, the CDR3 is TGTGCCAGCAGTCCGCAGGGCTACGCCCAGCATTTT. Translated: CASSPQGYAQHF.

The V call is TRBV7-6, the J call TRBJ2-7; D is undetermined. Trimming shortened V by 5 bases and J by 2 bases, and 13 bases separated the two germline ends. Germline values: CDR1 SGHVS, CDR2 FNYEAQ. The CDR3 sequence is 14 residues long. The chain's CDR3 is CASSPRYGAYEQYF. CDR3 in DNA: TGTGCCAGCAGCCCACGGTACGGTGCCTACGAGCAGTACTTC.

Only a few counts were recorded for this clonotype. The chain links TRBV2 to TRBJ1-5, with D perhaps TRBD1 (6 bases). Trimming stripped 7 bases from V and 0 bases from J, with 16 bases between. Looked up from germline, CDR1 is SNHLY and CDR2 is FYNNEI. CDR3 length: 16 amino acids. The CDR3 sequence is CASNQFQGHSNQPQHF. Here the CDR3 DNA reads TGTGCCAGCAACCAATTCCAGGGACATAGCAATCAGCCCCAGCATTTT.

This clonotype was recorded a few times. This rearrangement joins TRBV5-1 to TRBJ2-7; a possible D gene is TRBD1 (7 bases). The CDR3 contains 14 residues. Germline V gene lookup returns CDR1 SGHRS and CDR2 YFSETQ. V was clipped by 4 bases and J by 5 bases, with 16 bases between them. The CDR3 nucleotides read TGCGCCAGCAGCGCGCAGGGGGGTGTCAACGAGCAGTACTTC. Amino acid sequence: CASSAQGGVNEQYF.

This clonotype was seen a handful of times. V gene TRBV20-1 combines with J gene TRBJ2-7; D might be TRBD1 (6 bases). V lost 3 bases to trimming and J lost 5 bases, with 14 bases between them. Germline V gives CDR1 DFQATT, CDR2 SNEGSKA (reference sequence). The CDR3 has 13 residues. The CDR3 DNA sequence: TGCAGTGCTAGTGCAGGACAGAATAACGAGCAGTACTTC. The encoded protein is CSASAGQNNEQYF.

This chain joins TRBV6-2 or TRBV6-3 and TRBJ2-7; D tentatively reads TRBD1 or TRBD2 (7 bases each). CDR3 size: 14 residues. With 10 bases removed from V and 0 bases from J, the gap between germline ends came to 16 bases. CDR1 and CDR2 (germline): MNHEY, SVGEGT. Here the CDR3 reads CATLRGDSSYEQYV. For the CDR3, the DNA is TGTGCCACCCTCCGGGGGGACAGCTCCTACGAGCAGTACGTC.

This clonotype showed up just a few times. The chain uses TRBV6-6 and TRBJ2-5; no clear D. CDR1 and CDR2 from the germline V gene are MNHNY and SVGAGI (reference sequence). The V gene lost 3 bases and the J gene lost 2 bases, with 10 bases spanning the gap. CDR3 size: 14 residues. The CDR3, as DNA: TGTGCCAGCAGTTATAACGGTCCACAAGAGACCCAGTACTTC. It codes for CASSYNGPQETQYF.

V and J are TRBV24-1 and TRBJ2-5; perhaps TRBD1 as D (5 bases). CDR3 length: 14 amino acids. V lost 4 bases to trimming and J lost 3 bases, with 11 bases between them. The germline V gene encodes CDR1 KGHDR and CDR2 SFDVKD. The DNA for the CDR3 is TGTGCCACCAGTGACGCAGGGAAGGAAGAGACCCAGTACTTC. Translation: CATSDAGKEETQYF.

The V and J genes are TRBV5-5 and TRBJ1-5, with TRBD1 matching over 7 bases. V shed 0 bases and J 7 bases; nucleotides not matched to a gene: 7. The CDR3 spans 15 residues. Germline lookup yields CDR1 SGHKS and CDR2 YYEKEE (reference sequence). CDR3 protein: CASSLGPQGNQPQHF. For the CDR3, the DNA is TGTGCCAGCAGCTTGGGCCCACAGGGGAACCAGCCCCAGCATTTT.

The chain uses TRBV19 and TRBJ2-7; D remains ambiguous. Looked up from germline, CDR1 is LNHDA and CDR2 is SQIVND (reference sequence). V lost 9 bases and J lost 5, with 11 bases in between. CDR3 length equals 11 residues. The CDR3 region is CASRGRNEQYF. The CDR3 DNA reads as TGTGCCAGCAGAGGAAGAAACGAGCAGTACTTC.

This clonotype was found a few times. This rearrangement joins TRBV25-1 to TRBJ1-1; no clear D. The germline V gene encodes CDR1 MGHDK and CDR2 SYGVNS. This CDR3 has 12 residues. V was pared by 5 bases and J by 11 bases, with 15 bases between. CDR3 nucleotide sequence: TGTGCCAGCAGTTTTATCGCTGGGCGGGCTTTCTTT. Protein sequence: CASSFIAGRAFF.

J is TRBJ1-2 and V is TRBV9, with 8 bases fitting TRBD1. Germline V lookup: CDR1 SGDLS, CDR2 YYNGEE. V lost 1 base to trimming and J lost 4 bases; unmatched junction nucleotides: 6. This CDR3 spans 15 amino acids. CDR3 loop: CASSVTGQGSYGYTF. CDR3 bases: TGTGCCAGCAGCGTAACTGGACAGGGTAGCTATGGCTACACCTTC. The full variable domain, rest sourced from reference TRBV9 and TRBJ1-2, is DSGVTQTPKHLITATGQRVTLRCSPRSGDLSVYWYQQSLDQGLQFLIQYYNGEERAKGNILERFSAQQFPDLHSELNLSSLELGDSALYFCASSVTGQGSYGYTFGSGTRLTVV.

The chain uses TRBV7-3 and TRBJ1-1; TRBD1 is a possible D gene (5 bases). Between the trimmed V and J ends, which lost 4 bases and 1 base, there was a span of 13 bases. The germline V gene encodes CDR1 SGHTA and CDR2 FQGTGA. The CDR3 runs 15 residues. The CDR3 region is CASSSTPGQNTEAFF. The CDR3 region has the DNA TGTGCCAGCAGCTCTACCCCGGGGCAGAACACTGAAGCTTTCTTT.

This clonotype was recorded only once. This rearrangement joins TRBV2 to TRBJ1-1, with D possibly matching TRBD1 (6 bases). The V end was cut by 7 bases, the J end by 8 bases, with 11 bases between. CDR1 and CDR2 from the germline V gene are SNHLY and FYNNEI. This CDR3 is built from 11 residues. CDR3 in DNA: TGTGCCAGCACCAGGGGTTTAGAAGCTTTCTTT. Translated, it gives CASTRGLEAFF.

This chain joins TRBV24-1 and TRBJ1-1, with 8 nucleotides matching TRBD1. The trim removed 9 bases at V and 8 bases at J, leaving 10 bases unmatched. Germline lookup yields CDR1 KGHDR and CDR2 SFDVKD. CDR3 length equals 13 residues. CDR3 bases: TGTGCCACCCGGACAGGGCAAAGTGAAGAAGCTTTCTTT. Translation: CATRTGQSEEAFF.

The V gene is TRBV12-3 or TRBV12-4, the J gene TRBJ1-1; the D gene is possibly TRBD1 (5 bases). The ends were cut back, 7 bases at V and 4 bases at J, with 10 bases in the middle. The CDR3 runs to 12 residues. CDR3: CASIDGATEAFF. The CDR3 coding sequence is TGTGCCAGCATCGATGGGGCCACTGAAGCTTTCTTT.

This clonotype has more than one count but fewer than ten. V and J are TRBV6-2 or TRBV6-3 and TRBJ1-1, with D possibly TRBD1 on 5 matching bases. This CDR3 has 15 amino acids. Germline CDR1 and CDR2: MNHEY and SVGEGT. V was pared by 4 bases and J by 3 bases, with 15 bases between. DNA for the CDR3: TGTGCCAGCAGTTCCTTACTCGGGGGTGACACTGAAGCTTTCTTT. Its translation: CASSSLLGGDTEAFF.

Only a few counts were recorded for this clonotype. The V gene is TRBV11-2, the J gene TRBJ2-3; weak D call: TRBD2 (6 bases). The CDR3 is made up of 14 amino acids. CDR1 and CDR2 (germline): SGHAT, FQNNGV. Trimming removed 3 bases from V and 5 bases from J, with 12 bases in between. CDR3 region: CASSFIQGGDTQYF. CDR3 bases: TGTGCCAGCAGCTTTATCCAGGGAGGAGATACGCAGTATTTT.

This sequence joins TRBV4-1 and TRBJ2-1; D is undetermined. This CDR3 is 13 amino acids long. CDR1 is MGHRA and CDR2 is YSYEKL in the germline V gene. Trimming shortened V by 2 bases and J by 9 bases, and 11 bases separated the two germline ends. The CDR3, as DNA: TGCGCCAGCAGCCAACCCTCCGGTAGTGAGCAGTTCTTC. It is translated as CASSQPSGSEQFF.

The chain uses TRBV5-1 and TRBJ1-1; D is possibly TRBD1 (5 bases). CDR3 length: 13 amino acids. Germline values: CDR1 SGHRS, CDR2 YFSETQ. Trimming took off 3 bases at V and 4 bases at J, with 10 bases between the two ends. CDR3 sequence (DNA): TGCGCCAGCAGCTGGGTCGGGGGCACTGAAGCTTTCTTT. It specifies CASSWVGGTEAFF.

The rearrangement joins TRBV5-5 to TRBJ2-2; maybe TRBD1 (5 bases). CDR1 SGHKS and CDR2 YYEKEE come from the germline V gene (reference sequence). The CDR3 consists of 15 residues. Trimming left V 3 bases short and J 6 bases short, with 15 bases between. The CDR3 bases are TGTGCCAGCAGCTCGATCGCCAGGGTGCCCGGGGAGCTGTTTTTT. As protein: CASSSIARVPGELFF. Using reference TRBV5-5 and TRBJ2-2 for the parts outside the CDR3, the full variable domain is DAGVTQSPTHLIKTRGQQVTLRCSPISGHKSVSWYQQVLGQGPQFIFQYYEKEERGRGNFPDRFSARQFPNYSSELNVNALLLGDSALYLCASSSIARVPGELFFGEGSRLTVL.

V usage is TRBV12-3 or TRBV12-4 and J usage is TRBJ2-7; D unclear. Between the trimmed V and J ends, which lost 8 bases and 4 bases, there was a span of 12 bases. CDR3 length: 12 amino acids. CDR3 in amino acids: CASGYVWYEQYF. DNA for the CDR3: TGTGCCAGCGGGTATGTTTGGTACGAGCAGTACTTC.

This clonotype was seen a few times. J is TRBJ2-3 and V is TRBV12-3 or TRBV12-4; 9 bases match TRBD1. V shed 6 bases and J 2 bases; nucleotides not matched to a gene: 3. The CDR3 is 14 amino acids. The CDR3 DNA sequence: TGTGCCAGCAGAAGGGACAGGGCCACAGATACGCAGTATTTT. Translated, it gives CASRRDRATDTQYF.

CDR3 residues: CASSGQSHGYTF. CDR3 bases: TGTGCCAGCAGTGGACAGTCCCATGGCTACACCTTC. This chain links TRBV2 with TRBJ1-2, with D possibly being TRBD1 (5 bases). The V end was cut by 4 bases, the J end by 6 bases, with 9 bases between. CDR1 is SNHLY, CDR2 FYNNEI, per germline. The CDR3 extends over 12 amino acids.

The chain recombines TRBV5-1 with TRBJ2-3, with a weak D call TRBD2 (5 bases). Germline V CDR1 and CDR2: SGHRS, YFSETQ. Trimming shortened V by 2 bases and J by 2 bases, and 9 bases separated the two germline ends. CDR3 size: 14 residues. The chain's CDR3 is CASSFRGFTDTQYF. CDR3 in DNA: TGCGCCAGCAGCTTTCGGGGTTTCACAGATACGCAGTATTTT.

The rearrangement links TRBV6-5 to TRBJ2-7, with 8 bases matching TRBD1. Unmatched junction bases numbered 6, after V lost 2 bases and J lost 3 bases. The CDR3 is 15 amino acids. Germline CDR1 is MNHEY and CDR2 is SVGAGI. The chain's CDR3 is CASSYARGRLYEQYF. The DNA for the CDR3 is TGTGCCAGCAGTTACGCCAGGGGGCGTCTCTACGAGCAGTACTTC.

This clonotype was counted between two and nine times. V is TRBV7-9 and J is TRBJ1-1; D uncertain. The CDR3 has 12 amino acids. CDR1 is SEHNR and CDR2 is FQNEAQ in the germline V gene (reference sequence). Trimming left V 1 base short and J 11 bases short, with 11 bases between. The chain's CDR3 is CASSLGGLRAFF. In nucleotides, the CDR3 is TGTGCCAGCAGCTTAGGGGGTCTTCGGGCTTTCTTT. The entire variable domain, with the rest obtained from reference TRBV7-9 and TRBJ1-1, is as follows: DTGVSQNPRHKITKRGQNVTFRCDPISEHNRLYWYRQTLGQGPEFLTYFQNEAQLEKSRLLSDRFSAERPKGSFSTLEIQRTEQGDSAMYLCASSLGGLRAFFGQGTRLTVV.

J is TRBJ2-5 and V is TRBV2; TRBD1 or TRBD2 may be the D gene (5 bases each). The CDR3 contains 14 residues. The germline gives CDR1 SNHLY, CDR2 FYNNEI. V was clipped by 1 base and J by 1 base, with 7 bases between them. The CDR3 is CASSEGDRQETQYF. The CDR3 nucleotides read TGTGCCAGCAGTGAAGGGGACCGCCAAGAGACCCAGTACTTC.

This clonotype was detected only a few times. J is TRBJ2-1 and V is TRBV20-1; 7 positions match TRBD2. The length of the CDR3 is 21 residues. With V trimmed by 4 bases and J by 0 bases, 24 bases remained unmatched. Germline V gives CDR1 DFQATT, CDR2 SNEGSKA (reference sequence). The CDR3 here is CSAMGRAAGKNFISSYNEQFF. The CDR3 region has the DNA TGCAGTGCTATGGGAAGAGCAGCGGGGAAGAACTTTATTAGCTCCTACAATGAGCAGTTCTTC.